The sample holds one count of the clone carrying this T cell receptor beta chain. The CDR3 is made up of 11 amino acids. Per germline, CDR1 MDHEN and CDR2 SYDVKM. Trimming cost V 10 bases and J 2 bases, with 7 bases left between them. The data belong to a study of blood T cell repertoires in COVID-19. Study background: Nucleic acid was either cDNA or gDNA, and it came from T cells, B-cell-depleted T cells, or PBMCs.

Produced via immunoSEQ multiplex PCR; TCRdb's table is partial and in-frame only. This repertoire shows under 300,000 clones, around nine tenths found once; its top ten account for 2% to 2.5%. V and J are TRBV28 and TRBJ2-3; no firm D call. The clonotype originates from a woman aged 40 to 49 who had recovered from COVID-19. The sequenced material came from peripheral blood. The CDR3 loop reads CATLYTDTQYF. In DNA, the CDR3 is TGTGCCACCCTATACACAGATACGCAGTATTTT. The variable domain in full, completed from reference TRBV28 and TRBJ2-3, reads DVKVTQSSRYLVKRTGEKVFLECVQDMDHENMFWYRQDPGLGLRLIYFSYDVKMKEKGDIPEGYSVSREKKERFSLILESASTNQTSMYLCATLYTDTQYFGPGTRLTVL.